This T cell receptor beta chain was retrieved from a study of cytomegalovirus exposure and HLA in healthy donors. The study, taken as a whole, reports: Near-uniform donor sequencing depth was presumed by presence/absence analyses. There were reportedly fewer N-insertions in an Asian-associated ancestry cluster than the approximately 700-donor mean, in a later analysis.

Each donor was nominally healthy when sampled (though unrecorded immune exposures were likely). As for this clone: Its antigen is currently unknown.

Germline V lookup: CDR1 LGHNA, CDR2 YNFKEQ. CDR3 length: 16 residues. Trimming removed 3 bases from V and 1 base from J; junction bases left unmatched: 2. Both 60 Vbeta primers and 13 Jbeta primers went into the PCR. Here immunoSEQ multiplex PCR was the method, and the copy in TCRdb shows in-frame clones only, minus some. The sample is made up of fewer than 85,000 clones, and the top ten hold about 5% of it. Sequencing was performed on PBMCs. The receptor was derived from a man aged 30 to 45 in good health and CMV-seronegative. This chain uses TRBV4-2 with TRBJ2-2; 10 bases match TRBD2. The CDR3 region is CASSQVAGGNTGELFF. The CDR3 DNA is TGTGCCAGCAGCCAGGTAGCGGGGGGGAACACCGGGGAGCTGTTTTTT.